Each of the 32 T cell receptor beta chains below was sequenced from the same sample in a study of T-cell reconstitution after alpha-beta-depleted transplantation in children. Unique molecular identifiers tagged the TCRbeta library. TCRdb called the PCR reads again in MiXCR, with one record for every CDR3 protein. The table has around 600,000 distinct CDR3 sequences, about 10% seen once; the top ten hold roughly 4%. The sample here was PBMCs from the stem cell graft donor, taken from the stem cell graft. The receptors here all came from a human donor who donated a stem cell graft to a child with acute myeloid leukemia.

Many counts were recorded for this clonotype. The gene calls are TRBV29-1 and TRBJ2-2; tentatively, D is TRBD2 (5 bases). This CDR3 region has 14 residues. From germline, CDR1 is SQVTM and CDR2 ANQGSEA. V was cut by 3 bases and J by 0 bases, with 8 bases left in between. CDR3 in DNA: TGCAGCGTTGACAGCGGCGCGAACACCGGGGAGCTGTTTTTT. As protein: CSVDSGANTGELFF.

In this sample, this clonotype turned up a few times. The chain carries TRBV20-1 and TRBJ2-5; D unresolved. This CDR3 is built from 11 residues. V gave up 7 bases and J gave up 3 bases, with 9 bases separating them. Germline V gives CDR1 DFQATT, CDR2 SNEGSKA (reference sequence). In DNA form, the CDR3 reads TGCAGTGAACTATTTAAAGAGACCCAGTACTTC. Protein sequence: CSELFKETQYF.

The table lists this clonotype with many counts. This chain links TRBV6-2 or TRBV6-3 with TRBJ2-1, with a weak D call TRBD1 (6 bases). CDR3 length: 17 residues. Germline-derived CDR1 and CDR2 are MNHEY and SVGEGT. Deletions cut 2 bases from V and 0 bases from J, with 14 bases between. Here the CDR3 reads CASSYANTGISYNEQFF. The CDR3 DNA reads TGTGCCAGCAGTTACGCGAATACAGGGATCTCCTACAATGAGCAGTTCTTC.

V is TRBV10-3 and J is TRBJ1-2; perhaps TRBD1 as D (5 bases). V lost 4 bases and J lost 3, with 6 bases in between. The V gene's germline CDR1 is ENHRY and CDR2 SYGVKD. This CDR3 has 12 residues. CDR3 residues: CAISAGDYGYTF. Written as DNA, the CDR3 is TGTGCCATCAGTGCGGGGGACTATGGCTACACCTTC.

This clonotype was seen many times. V gene TRBV4-2 combines with J gene TRBJ2-1; TRBD2 matches 10 bases. Looked up from germline, CDR1 is LGHNA and CDR2 is YNFKEQ. The CDR3 contains 17 residues. The V segment lost 0 bases and the J segment 7 bases; nucleotides outside the gene matches: 9. CDR3 residues: CASSQELRSGRANEQFF. CDR3 bases: TGTGCCAGCAGCCAAGAGTTACGGAGCGGGAGGGCAAATGAGCAGTTCTTC.

There are a few counts of this clonotype. The chain couples TRBV19 to TRBJ2-1, with TRBD2 matching over 12 bases. J gave up 1 base and V 6 bases, and 7 bases lay outside the gene matches. Germline V CDR1 and CDR2: LNHDA, SQIVND (reference sequence). The CDR3 extends over 17 amino acids. Written as DNA, the CDR3 is TGTGCCAGTAGGGCTAGCGGGAGGGCCAGGTCCTACAATGAGCAGTTCTTC. This codes for CASRASGRARSYNEQFF.

This clonotype was seen at least ten times. The J gene is TRBJ2-1, the V gene TRBV29-1; 8 bases agree with TRBD1. This CDR3 comprises 14 residues. The J segment lost 2 bases and the V segment lost 4 bases, leaving 4 bases of the junction unmatched. Germline V gene lookup returns CDR1 SQVTM and CDR2 ANQGSEA. The CDR3 DNA reads as TGCAGCGTTGTTGCAGGGGGCACCTACAATGAGCAGTTCTTC. Protein product: CSVVAGGTYNEQFF.

This clonotype has a count of ten or more. V usage is TRBV14 and J usage is TRBJ2-3, with 13 positions matching TRBD2. Germline V gene lookup returns CDR1 SGHDN and CDR2 FVKESK. The V gene end was trimmed by 6 bases and the J gene end by 6 bases; junction bases not matched to a gene: 9. This CDR3 spans 16 amino acids. CDR3 region: CASSSGLAGVSDTQYF. In DNA, the CDR3 is TGTGCCAGCAGTTCCGGACTAGCGGGAGTCTCGGATACGCAGTATTTT.

The chain has TRBV6-5 and TRBJ1-6; weak D call: TRBD1 (5 bases). V was clipped by 0 bases and J by 13 bases, with 7 bases between them. The CDR3 runs to 12 residues. The V gene's germline CDR1 is MNHEY and CDR2 SVGAGI. In DNA form, the CDR3 reads TGTGCCAGCAGTTACTCAGGGGAGCCCCTCCACTTT. Protein product: CASSYSGEPLHF.

V gene TRBV5-8 combines with J gene TRBJ2-1; 13 bases are shared with TRBD2. CDR1 SGHTS and CDR2 YDEGEE come from the germline V gene. The CDR3 spans 17 residues. Unmatched junction bases numbered 17, after V lost 4 bases and J lost 13 bases. This chain's CDR3 is CASSLSWTSGRVAGQFF. The DNA for the CDR3 is TGTGCCAGCAGCCTTTCCTGGACTAGCGGGAGAGTCGCTGGCCAGTTCTTC.

This clonotype was counted at least ten times. This chain uses TRBV11-2 with TRBJ2-5; 8 nucleotides agree with TRBD2. The trim removed 1 base at V and 5 bases at J, leaving 6 bases unmatched. This CDR3 is built from 15 residues. Per germline, CDR1 SGHAT and CDR2 FQNNGV. CDR3 residues: CASSLVSGGVETQYF. In DNA, the CDR3 is TGTGCCAGCAGCTTAGTAAGCGGGGGCGTTGAGACCCAGTACTTC.

This clonotype was found a few times. The rearrangement links TRBV29-1 to TRBJ2-5; 7 bases are shared with TRBD2. J gave up 4 bases and V 1 base, and 9 bases lay outside the gene matches. This CDR3 has 15 amino acids. Looked up from germline, CDR1 is SQVTM and CDR2 is ANQGSEA. In DNA, the CDR3 is TGCAGCGTTGAAGCGGGAGGAACCGGGGGAGAGACCCAGTACTTC. The encoded protein is CSVEAGGTGGETQYF.

The sample holds many counts of this clonotype. The V and J genes are TRBV5-1 and TRBJ2-2; TRBD2 aligns across 12 bases. This CDR3 is built from 16 residues. The germline V gene encodes CDR1 SGHRS and CDR2 YFSETQ. V shed 4 bases and J 5 bases; nucleotides not matched to a gene: 6. CDR3 protein: CASSPLAGGGTGELFF. CDR3 nucleotide sequence: TGCGCCAGCAGCCCCCTAGCGGGGGGGGGGACCGGGGAGCTGTTTTTT.

The chain links TRBV29-1 to TRBJ1-5; no reliable D call. Germline V gives CDR1 SQVTM, CDR2 ANQGSEA. The CDR3 has 13 residues. Trimming removed 6 bases at V and 2 bases at J, with 11 bases between. The CDR3 bases are TGCAGCGTGGTTGACGGAGGCAATCAGCCCCAGCATTTT. Its protein product is CSVVDGGNQPQHF.

This clonotype was seen a few times. This chain connects TRBV7-9 to TRBJ2-2, with unresolved D. This CDR3 is built from 14 residues. V was pared by 7 bases and J by 5 bases, with 14 bases between. Germline V CDR1 and CDR2: SEHNR, FQNEAQ (reference sequence). The CDR3 DNA follows: TGTGCCAGCACTTCAAGTTCGGGTACCGGGGAGCTGTTTTTT. Amino acids: CASTSSSGTGELFF.

This clonotype has only a few counts. The V call is TRBV7-2, the J call TRBJ1-2; D might be TRBD1 (6 bases). Trimming cost V 5 bases and J 7 bases, with 11 bases left between them. CDR1 and CDR2 (germline): SGHTA, FQGNSA. This CDR3 has 12 amino acids. CDR3 DNA sequence: TGTGCCAGCAGCGTACAGGGAGGTGGCTACACCTTC. Residues: CASSVQGGGYTF.

As to this clonotype: At one end, the junction sequence differs from germline, possibly due to a read error. The chain couples TRBV5-1 to TRBJ2-1; 13 bases map to TRBD2. The CDR3 sequence is 14 residues long. Looked up from germline, CDR1 is SGHRS and CDR2 is YFSETQ. The CDR3 DNA reads as TGCGCCAGCAGCTTGAGGACTAGCGGGAGCGTCCTACACTTC. Translation gives CASSLRTSGSVLHF.

The V gene is TRBV5-1, the J gene TRBJ2-7; TRBD1 or TRBD2 may be the D gene (6 bases each). Germline assignment: CDR1 SGHRS and CDR2 YFSETQ. CDR3 length: 15 amino acids. Trimming removed 4 bases at V and 0 bases at J, with 14 bases between. CDR3 DNA: TGCGCCAGCAGCAGGGGGGCGCAGGGCTCCTACGAGCAGTACTTC. Encoded protein: CASSRGAQGSYEQYF.

The chain carries TRBV12-3 or TRBV12-4 and TRBJ1-4; D gene ambiguous. This CDR3 has 14 amino acids. V lost 3 bases to trimming and J lost 7 bases, with 12 bases between them. The CDR3 is CASSLAGVGEKLFF. Here the CDR3 DNA reads TGTGCCAGCAGTTTGGCTGGGGTCGGTGAAAAACTGTTTTTT.

This clonotype was picked up many times. This chain uses TRBV29-1 with TRBJ2-3, with 9 nucleotides matching TRBD2. Germline V gene data show CDR1 as SQVTM and CDR2 as ANQGSEA. The V gene end was trimmed by 7 bases and the J gene end by 3 bases; junction bases not matched to a gene: 5. The CDR3 spans 13 residues. The CDR3 spells CSAREGRTDTQYF. The CDR3 DNA reads as TGCAGCGCGCGGGAGGGCCGAACAGATACGCAGTATTTT.

The chain carries TRBV9 and TRBJ2-2, with 10 bases that match TRBD2. In germline, CDR1 is SGDLS, CDR2 YYNGEE. The CDR3 contains 17 residues. V lost 3 bases to trimming and J lost 4 bases; unmatched junction nucleotides: 9. The CDR3 coding sequence is TGTGCCAGCAGCGCCCCCCTAGCGGGAGACCCCACCGGGGAGCTGTTTTTT. Translating gives CASSAPLAGDPTGELFF.

This clonotype has at least ten counts. This chain joins TRBV20-1 and TRBJ2-5; TRBD2 might be the D (6 bases). The CDR3 length is 12 residues. The germline V gene encodes CDR1 DFQATT and CDR2 SNEGSKA (reference sequence). V dropped 3 bases and J dropped 5 bases, with 10 bases sitting between them. CDR3 in amino acids: CSASVGRETQYF. CDR3 DNA: TGCAGTGCTAGCGTAGGGAGGGAGACCCAGTACTTC.

This clonotype has just a few counts. The rearrangement joins TRBV4-3 to TRBJ1-4, with D possibly TRBD1 on 5 matching bases. The CDR3 consists of 16 residues. V was pared by 1 base and J by 4 bases, with 13 bases between. Germline-derived CDR1 and CDR2 are LGHNA and YSLEER. The CDR3 sequence: CASSQASGNFNEKLFF. In DNA, the CDR3 is TGCGCCAGCAGCCAAGCCTCAGGGAACTTTAATGAAAAACTGTTTTTT.

Only a few counts were recorded for this clonotype. This chain links TRBV28 with TRBJ2-1, with D unresolved. V was clipped by 6 bases and J by 0 bases, with 12 bases between them. This CDR3 has 15 residues. Germline CDR1 and CDR2: MDHEN and SYDVKM. CDR3 protein: CASSRARSSYNEQFF. The DNA of the CDR3 is TGTGCCAGCAGCCGAGCTAGAAGCTCCTACAATGAGCAGTTCTTC.

This clonotype was detected many times. The chain joins TRBV7-9 to TRBJ2-3, with D unresolved. Germline V gene sequence: CDR1 SEHNR, CDR2 FQNEAQ (reference sequence). The CDR3 extends over 14 amino acids. V shed 5 bases and J shed 3 bases, with 12 bases lying between them. The CDR3 loop is CASSPFSLTDTQYF. The CDR3 DNA reads TGTGCCAGCAGCCCATTTAGCCTGACAGATACGCAGTATTTT. Based on the CDR3 plus reference TRBV7-9 and TRBJ2-3, the full variable domain is DTGVSQNPRHKITKRGQNVTFRCDPISEHNRLYWYRQTLGQGPEFLTYFQNEAQLEKSRLLSDRFSAERPKGSFSTLEIQRTEQGDSAMYLCASSPFSLTDTQYFGPGTRLTVL.

This clonotype came up a few times. The chain is built from TRBV6-5 and TRBJ2-1; D unresolved. Germline V gene lookup returns CDR1 MNHEY and CDR2 SVGAGI. V lost 6 bases and J lost 6, with 6 bases in between. The CDR3 contains 11 residues. The CDR3: CASRSSNEQFF. The CDR3 DNA sequence: TGTGCCAGCAGATCTAGCAATGAGCAGTTCTTC.

The V call is TRBV7-6, the J call TRBJ2-5; 11 nucleotides agree with TRBD2. J lost 4 bases, V lost 5 bases, and 9 bases had no gene match. Germline V gives CDR1 SGHVS, CDR2 FNYEAQ. This CDR3 contains 16 residues. For the CDR3, the DNA is TGTGCCAGCAGCCTCAATAGCGGGAGGGCCCGAGAGACCCAGTACTTC. Translation: CASSLNSGRARETQYF.

This clonotype was seen a few times. The chain joins TRBV20-1 to TRBJ2-7, with TRBD2 matching over 7 bases. The V and J ends lost 6 bases and 0 bases, in that order; junction bases with no gene match: 14. Looked up from germline, CDR1 is DFQATT and CDR2 is SNEGSKA (reference sequence). The length of the CDR3 is 16 residues. CDR3 coding DNA: TGCAGTGCAGCGGGGCCTACTAGCGCCAGCTCCTACGAGCAGTACTTC. This translates into CSAAGPTSASSYEQYF.

This clonotype has ten or more counts. The genes are TRBV20-1 and TRBJ2-5, with 7 nucleotides matching TRBD1. Germline V gene lookup returns CDR1 DFQATT and CDR2 SNEGSKA (reference sequence). This CDR3 has 15 amino acids. V dropped 0 bases and J dropped 0; count of bases not matched to a gene: 4. The CDR3 sequence: CSARESGTDQETQYF. The CDR3 bases are TGCAGTGCTAGAGAGTCCGGGACAGACCAAGAGACCCAGTACTTC.

This clonotype was counted at least ten times. CDR3 region: CASSQRISYNEQFF. CDR3 coding DNA: TGTGCCAGCAGCCAACGGATCTCCTACAATGAGCAGTTCTTC. The chain carries TRBV14 and TRBJ2-1, with D hard to call. CDR1 SGHDN and CDR2 FVKESK come from the germline V gene. V lost 2 bases and J 0 bases, leaving 5 bases between the germline ends. The CDR3 totals 14 residues.

This clonotype showed up just a few times. The chain links TRBV7-9 to TRBJ2-3, with 8 bases identical to TRBD1. Losses at the gene ends were 0 bases for V and 2 bases for J; bases not matched to a gene: 7. The CDR3 has 17 amino acids. CDR1 is SEHNR and CDR2 is FQNEAQ in the germline V gene (reference sequence). CDR3 sequence reads: CASSLAGWDRPTDTQYF. CDR3 DNA: TGTGCCAGCAGCTTAGCCGGATGGGACAGGCCCACAGATACGCAGTATTTT.

There are many counts of this clonotype. This chain uses TRBV4-3 with TRBJ2-7; 8 positions match TRBD2. Trimming at V came to 0 bases and at J to 2 bases, leaving 12 bases not matched to a gene. In germline, CDR1 is LGHNA, CDR2 YSLEER. There are 18 residues in the CDR3. DNA of the CDR3: TGCGCCAGCAGCCAAGAGATTCCCCCTAGCGGGCCGACCTACGAGCAGTACTTC. The encoded protein is CASSQEIPPSGPTYEQYF.